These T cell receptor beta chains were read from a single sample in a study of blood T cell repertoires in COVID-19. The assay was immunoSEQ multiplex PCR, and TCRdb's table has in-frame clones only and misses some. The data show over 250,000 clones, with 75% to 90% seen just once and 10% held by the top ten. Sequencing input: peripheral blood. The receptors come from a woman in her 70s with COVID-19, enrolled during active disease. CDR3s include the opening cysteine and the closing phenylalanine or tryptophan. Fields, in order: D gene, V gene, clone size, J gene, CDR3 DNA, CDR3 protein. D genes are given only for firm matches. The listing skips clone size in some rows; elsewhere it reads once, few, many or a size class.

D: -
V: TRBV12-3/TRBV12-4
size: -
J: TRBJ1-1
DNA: TGTGCCAGCAGAAACAGAAACACTGAAGCTTTCTTT
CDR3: CASRNRNTEAFF

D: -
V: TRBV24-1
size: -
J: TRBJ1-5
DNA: TGTGCCACCAGTGATTTGTTCTGGACAGTCTATAGCAATCAGCCCCAGCATTTT
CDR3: CATSDLFWTVYSNQPQHF

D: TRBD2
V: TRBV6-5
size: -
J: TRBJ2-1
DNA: TGTGCCAGCAGTCCGAAGGGGACTAGCGGGTTCGAGCAGTTCTTC
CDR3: CASSPKGTSGFEQFF

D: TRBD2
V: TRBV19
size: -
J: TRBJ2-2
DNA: TGTGCCAGTAGTATGGGACTAGCGGAAAACACCGGGGAGCTGTTTTTT
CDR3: CASSMGLAENTGELFF

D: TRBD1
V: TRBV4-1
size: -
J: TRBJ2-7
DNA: TGCGCCAGCAGCCCCACCCCAAAGGGGGCCCGTGGCTTACGAGAGTGGTACTTC
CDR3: CASSPTPKGARGLREWYF

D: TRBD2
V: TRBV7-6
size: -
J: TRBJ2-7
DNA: TGTGCCAGCAGCTCAGTGGGGACTAGCGGCCCCTACGAGCAGTACTTC
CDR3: CASSSVGTSGPYEQYF

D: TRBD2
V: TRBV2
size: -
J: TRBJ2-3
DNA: TGTGCCAGCAGTCCCGGGACTAGCGGGAGCGCAGATACGCAGTATTTT
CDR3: CASSPGTSGSADTQYF

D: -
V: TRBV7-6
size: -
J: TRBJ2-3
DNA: TGTGCCAGCAGCTCCCGCAGGGAGGGGGACTTTTTTAGCACAGATACGCAGTATTTT
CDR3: CASSSRREGDFFSTDTQYF

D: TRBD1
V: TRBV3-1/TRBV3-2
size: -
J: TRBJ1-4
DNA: TGTGCCAGCAGCCAAGTAAGGGACAGGCATGAAAAACTGTTTTTT
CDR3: CASSQVRDRHEKLFF

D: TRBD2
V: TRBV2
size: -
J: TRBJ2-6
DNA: TGTGCCAGCAGTGAAGCGCTCGGCGGGAGGACAGCTGGGGCCAACGTCCTGACTTTC
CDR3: CASSEALGGRTAGANVLTF

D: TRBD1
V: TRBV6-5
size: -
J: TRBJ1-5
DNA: TGTGCCAGCCAGGACAGGGGATATAGCAATCAGCCCCAGCATTTT
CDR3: CASQDRGYSNQPQHF

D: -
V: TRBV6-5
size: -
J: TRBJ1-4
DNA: TGTGCCAGCGGCAGGGGACCAACTAATGAAAAACTGTTTTTT
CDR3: CASGRGPTNEKLFF

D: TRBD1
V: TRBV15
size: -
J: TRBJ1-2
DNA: TGTGCCACCAGCATTCAGACAGGGGGCCGGGGTGGCTACACCTTC
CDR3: CATSIQTGGRGGYTF

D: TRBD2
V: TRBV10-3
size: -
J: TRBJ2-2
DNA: TGTGCCATCAGTGAGGCTAGCGGGAGCGTCGGCACCGGGGAGCTGTTTTTT
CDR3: CAISEASGSVGTGELFF

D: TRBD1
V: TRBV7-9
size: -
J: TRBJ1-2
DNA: TGTGCCAGCAGCTTAGGCGACAGGGGCCTTCCCACCTTC
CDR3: CASSLGDRGLPTF

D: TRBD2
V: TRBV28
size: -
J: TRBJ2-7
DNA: TGTGCCAGCATTCAACAGGCGGGAGGTTACGAGCAGTACTTC
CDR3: CASIQQAGGYEQYF

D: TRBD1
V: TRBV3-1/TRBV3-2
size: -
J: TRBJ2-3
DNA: TGTGCCAGCAGCCAAGCTGGGACAGCCGGAAGCACAGATACGCAGTATTTT
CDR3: CASSQAGTAGSTDTQYF

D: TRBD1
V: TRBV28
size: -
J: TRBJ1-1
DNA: TGTGCCAGCAGTCGTTATGGACAGGGGCCAGAGAACACTGAAGCTTTCTTT
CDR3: CASSRYGQGPENTEAFF

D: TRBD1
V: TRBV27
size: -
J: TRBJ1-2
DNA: TGTGCCAGCAGGTCCGGGACAGCCTATGGCTACACCTTC
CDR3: CASRSGTAYGYTF

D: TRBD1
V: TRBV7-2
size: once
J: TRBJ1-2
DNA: TGTGCCAGCAGCTTGGGACAGGGTGATGGCTACACCTTC
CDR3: CASSLGQGDGYTF

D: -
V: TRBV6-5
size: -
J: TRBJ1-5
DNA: TGTGCCAGCAGAAGAAAGAGCCAGCGTTATCGGCCCCAGCATTTT
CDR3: CASRRKSQRYRPQHF

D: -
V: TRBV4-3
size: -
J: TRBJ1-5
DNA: TGCGCCAGCAGCCAAGATTTCATTCAGCCCCAGCATTTT
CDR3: CASSQDFIQPQHF

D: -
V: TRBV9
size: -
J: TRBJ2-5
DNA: TGTGCCAGCAGCGTAGGTGGTAGCCAAGAGACCCAGTACTTC
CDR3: CASSVGGSQETQYF

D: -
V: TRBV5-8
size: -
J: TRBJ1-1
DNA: TGTGCCAGCACTGCGACAGTATACTTGAACACTGAAGCTTTCTTT
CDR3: CASTATVYLNTEAFF

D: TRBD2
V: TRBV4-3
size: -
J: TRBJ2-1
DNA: TGCGCCAGCAGCCGACAGACTAGCGGGATCTACAATGAGCAGTTCTTC
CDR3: CASSRQTSGIYNEQFF

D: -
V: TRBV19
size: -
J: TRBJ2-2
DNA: TGTGCCAGTACCCCGTCTCCGGGGAACACCGGGGAGCTGTTTTTT
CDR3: CASTPSPGNTGELFF

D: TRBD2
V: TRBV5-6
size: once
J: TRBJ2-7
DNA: TGTGCCAGCAGACCGGGACTAGCGGCTTCCTACGAGCAGTACTTC
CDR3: CASRPGLAASYEQYF

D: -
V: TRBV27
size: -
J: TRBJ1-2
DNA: TGTGCCAGCACCCTCAGGGTCTATGGCTACACCTTC
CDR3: CASTLRVYGYTF

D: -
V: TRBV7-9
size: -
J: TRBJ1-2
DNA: TGTGCCAGCAGTCTAGCTCAGAATAATAACTATGGCTACACCTTC
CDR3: CASSLAQNNNYGYTF

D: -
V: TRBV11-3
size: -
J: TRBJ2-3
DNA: TGTGCCAGCAGCTTAGGGGCGGGATCAGATACGCAGTATTTT
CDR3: CASSLGAGSDTQYF

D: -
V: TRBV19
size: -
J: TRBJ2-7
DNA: TGTGCCAGTAGATCACAGGGAGATACATCCGAGCAGTACTTC
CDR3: CASRSQGDTSEQYF

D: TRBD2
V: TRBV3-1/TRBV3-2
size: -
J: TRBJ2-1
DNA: TGTGCCAGCAGCGCAGTAGCGGGATTAGATCTGTTCTTC
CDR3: CASSAVAGLDLFF

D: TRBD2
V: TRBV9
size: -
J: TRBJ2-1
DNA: TGTGCCAGCAGCGTAGCTATTGAGGGCTTGGCGGGAGCTTCCGAGCAGTTCTTC
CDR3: CASSVAIEGLAGASEQFF

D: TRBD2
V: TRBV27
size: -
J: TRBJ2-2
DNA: TGTGCCAGCAGTTGGGGGGGTAGTAGCGGGAGGGCCGAGGGGACCGGGGAGCTGTTTTTT
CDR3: CASSWGGSSGRAEGTGELFF

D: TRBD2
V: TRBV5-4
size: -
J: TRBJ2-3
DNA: TGTGCCAGCAGCTTTAGCGGGAGGACAGATACGCAGTATTTT
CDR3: CASSFSGRTDTQYF

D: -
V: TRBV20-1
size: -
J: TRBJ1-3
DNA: TGCAGTGCGTTGACAGGAAACACCATATATTTT
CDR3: CSALTGNTIYF

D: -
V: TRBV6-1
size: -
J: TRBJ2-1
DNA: TGTGCCAGCAGTGAACTTGGAGTCACGTACAATGAGCAGTTCTTC
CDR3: CASSELGVTYNEQFF

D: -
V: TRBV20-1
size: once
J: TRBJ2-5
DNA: TGCAGTGCTAGAGAAAGCACCCAGTACTTC
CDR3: CSARESTQYF

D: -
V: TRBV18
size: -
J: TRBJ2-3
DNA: TGTGCCAGCTCGTCGAATAATCTAAAAATCGGTGCAGATACGCAGTATTTT
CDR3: CASSSNNLKIGADTQYF

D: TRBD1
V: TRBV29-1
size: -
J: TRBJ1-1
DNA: TGCAGCGTTGAGACAGGGGGCCCTGAAGCTTTCTTT
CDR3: CSVETGGPEAFF

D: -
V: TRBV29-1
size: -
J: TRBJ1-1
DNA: TGCAGCCTCTGGACAGTAGGTTTGATGAACACTGAAGCTTTCTTT
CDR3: CSLWTVGLMNTEAFF

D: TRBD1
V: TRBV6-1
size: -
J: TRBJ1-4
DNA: TGTGCCAGCAGTGGACAGGGACATACAACTAATGAAAAACTGTTTTTT
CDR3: CASSGQGHTTNEKLFF

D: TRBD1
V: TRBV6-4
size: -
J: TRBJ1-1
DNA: TGTGCCAGCAGTGACTCGATAAGGGGGCAAAGTATAAACGGGTATAATGAAGCTTTCTTT
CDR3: CASSDSIRGQSINGYNEAFF

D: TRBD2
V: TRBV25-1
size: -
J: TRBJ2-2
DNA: TGTGCCAGCACCTTTAGCGGGAGATCGGGGGAGCTGTTTTTT
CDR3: CASTFSGRSGELFF

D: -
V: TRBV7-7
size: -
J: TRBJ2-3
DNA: TGTGCTAGCAGCTTATGGGCCCTCCGGGACAAGAGCACAGATACGCAGTATTTT
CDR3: CASSLWALRDKSTDTQYF

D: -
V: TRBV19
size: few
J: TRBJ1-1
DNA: TGTGCCAGTGGAATTCCTCTACAGGAGAACACTGAAGCTTTCTTT
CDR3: CASGIPLQENTEAFF

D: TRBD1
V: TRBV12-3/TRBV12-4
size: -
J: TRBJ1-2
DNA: TGTGCCAGCAGCACGGGACAGAAATATGGCTACACCTTC
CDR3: CASSTGQKYGYTF

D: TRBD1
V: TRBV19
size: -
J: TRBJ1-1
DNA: TGTGCCAGTACCCCTTTTGACAGGGCATTCACTGAAGCTTTCTTT
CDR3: CASTPFDRAFTEAFF

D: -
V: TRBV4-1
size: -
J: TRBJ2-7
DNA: TGCGCCAGCAGCCAAAAGATAGTCGACGAGCAGTACTTC
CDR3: CASSQKIVDEQYF

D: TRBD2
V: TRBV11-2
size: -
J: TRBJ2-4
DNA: TGTGCCACCCGCCCAGCGGGAGAGTCTTCCATTCAGTACTTC
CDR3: CATRPAGESSIQYF

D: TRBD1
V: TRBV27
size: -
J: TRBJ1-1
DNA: TGTGCCAGCAGCGGACAGGGTCTTGAAGCTTTCTTT
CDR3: CASSGQGLEAFF

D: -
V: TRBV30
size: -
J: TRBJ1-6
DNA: TGTGCCTGGGTATGGTCCCAGGGTACTTCACCCCTCCACTTT
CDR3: CAWVWSQGTSPLHF

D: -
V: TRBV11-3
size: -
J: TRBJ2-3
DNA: TGTGCCAGCAGCTTACGAGTCGCGGGAAGCGCAGATACGCAGTATTTT
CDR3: CASSLRVAGSADTQYF